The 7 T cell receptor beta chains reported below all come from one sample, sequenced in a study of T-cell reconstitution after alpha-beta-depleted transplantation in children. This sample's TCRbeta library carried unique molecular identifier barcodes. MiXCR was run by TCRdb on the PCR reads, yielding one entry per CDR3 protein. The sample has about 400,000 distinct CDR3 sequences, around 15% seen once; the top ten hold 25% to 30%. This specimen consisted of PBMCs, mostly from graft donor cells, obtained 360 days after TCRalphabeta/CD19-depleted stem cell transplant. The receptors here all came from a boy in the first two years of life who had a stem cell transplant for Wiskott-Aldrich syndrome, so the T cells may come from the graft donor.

The CDR3 region is CASSHPGSPEAFF. The CDR3 bases are TGTGCCAGCAGCCACCCGGGGTCCCCTGAAGCTTTCTTT. This chain uses TRBV7-9 with TRBJ1-1; D is unclear. Germline-derived CDR1 and CDR2 are SEHNR and FQNEAQ (reference sequence). V lost 5 bases, J lost 6 bases, and 13 bases lay in between. This CDR3 is built from 13 residues.

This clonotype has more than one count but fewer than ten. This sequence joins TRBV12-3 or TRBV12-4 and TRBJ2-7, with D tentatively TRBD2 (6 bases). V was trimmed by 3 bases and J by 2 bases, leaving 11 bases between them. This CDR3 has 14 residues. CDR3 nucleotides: TGTGCCAGCAGTTTCTGGGGAGGTACCTACGAGCAGTACTTC. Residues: CASSFWGGTYEQYF.

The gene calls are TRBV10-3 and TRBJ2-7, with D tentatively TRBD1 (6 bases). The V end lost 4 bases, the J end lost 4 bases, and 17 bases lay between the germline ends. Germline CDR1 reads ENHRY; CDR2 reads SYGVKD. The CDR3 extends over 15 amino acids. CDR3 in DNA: TGTGCCATCAGTGGATGGGAACAGGGAGTTTACGAGCAGTACTTC. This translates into CAISGWEQGVYEQYF.

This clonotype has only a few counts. The chain's CDR3 is CAWKRRSANTGELFF. Written as DNA, the CDR3 is TGTGCCTGGAAGCGGAGAAGCGCGAACACCGGGGAGCTGTTTTTT. The chain has TRBV30 and TRBJ2-2; D is perhaps TRBD2 (5 bases). V was trimmed by 4 bases and J by 0 bases, leaving 12 bases between them. CDR1 is GTSNPN, CDR2 SVGIG, per germline (reference sequence). The CDR3 covers 15 residues.

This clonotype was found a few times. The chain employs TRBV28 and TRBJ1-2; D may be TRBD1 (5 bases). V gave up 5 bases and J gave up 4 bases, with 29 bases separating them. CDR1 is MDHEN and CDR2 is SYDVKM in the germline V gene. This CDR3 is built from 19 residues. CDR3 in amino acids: CASSASYPGKGDYSYGYTF. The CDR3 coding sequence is TGTGCCAGCAGTGCATCATATCCGGGAAAAGGGGATTACAGCTATGGCTACACCTTC.

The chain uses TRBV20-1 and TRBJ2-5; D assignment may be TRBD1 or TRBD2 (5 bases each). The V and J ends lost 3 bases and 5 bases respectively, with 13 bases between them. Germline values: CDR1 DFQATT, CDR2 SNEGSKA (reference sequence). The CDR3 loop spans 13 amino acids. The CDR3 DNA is TGCAGTGCTAGGCGGTCGGGGCGGGAGACCCAGTACTTC. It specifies CSARRSGRETQYF.

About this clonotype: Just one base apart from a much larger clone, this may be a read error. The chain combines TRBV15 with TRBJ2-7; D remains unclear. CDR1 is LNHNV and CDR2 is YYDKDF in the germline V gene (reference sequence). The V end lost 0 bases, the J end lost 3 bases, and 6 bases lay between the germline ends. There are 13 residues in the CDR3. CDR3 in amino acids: CATSRDWGYEQYF. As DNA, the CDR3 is TGTGCCACCAGCAGAGATTGGGGCTACGAGCAGTACTTC.